A few counts support the clone carrying this T cell receptor (beta chain). The same CDR3 also results from other DNA sequences found in this sample. The sample originates from a study of blood T cell repertoires in COVID-19. Study information: Both acute and convalescent COVID-19 samples were obtained from the United States, Italy and Spain.

Here immunoSEQ multiplex PCR was the method, and the copy in TCRdb shows in-frame clones only, minus some. Of more than 300,000 clones in the sample, more than 80% were seen once. The CDR3 length is 14 residues. V lost 1 base and J 0 bases, leaving 6 bases between the germline ends. CDR1 and CDR2 (germline): SEHNR, FQNEAQ (reference sequence). The receptor comes from a man between 18 and 29 years old who had recovered from COVID-19. Source material: peripheral blood. J is TRBJ1-1 and V is TRBV7-9, with D perhaps TRBD1 (6 bases). CDR3 loop: CASSLGQVNTEAFF. The CDR3 nucleotides are TGTGCCAGCAGCTTAGGACAGGTGAACACTGAAGCTTTCTTT. Based on the CDR3 plus reference TRBV7-9 and TRBJ1-1, the full variable domain is DTGVSQNPRHKITKRGQNVTFRCDPISEHNRLYWYRQTLGQGPEFLTYFQNEAQLEKSRLLSDRFSAERPKGSFSTLEIQRTEQGDSAMYLCASSLGQVNTEAFFGQGTRLTVV.